This T cell receptor beta chain originates from a study of control samples from healthy donors and cancer patients. V gave up 6 bases and J gave up 2 bases, with 11 bases separating them. Germline lookup yields CDR1 MNHEY and CDR2 SVGAGI. This CDR3 comprises 13 residues. The table came from immunoSEQ multiplex PCR; TCRdb's copy has only in-frame clones and leaves some out. The table shows some 120,000 clones, with roughly 91% occurring only once. The chain combines TRBV6-5 with TRBJ2-7; the D call may be TRBD1 or TRBD2 (5 bases each). This receptor was obtained from a man in his forties in good health. What was sequenced was blood. CDR3 DNA: TGTGCCAGCAGAAGGGACGGAACCTACGAGCAGTACTTC. Translating gives CASRRDGTYEQYF.